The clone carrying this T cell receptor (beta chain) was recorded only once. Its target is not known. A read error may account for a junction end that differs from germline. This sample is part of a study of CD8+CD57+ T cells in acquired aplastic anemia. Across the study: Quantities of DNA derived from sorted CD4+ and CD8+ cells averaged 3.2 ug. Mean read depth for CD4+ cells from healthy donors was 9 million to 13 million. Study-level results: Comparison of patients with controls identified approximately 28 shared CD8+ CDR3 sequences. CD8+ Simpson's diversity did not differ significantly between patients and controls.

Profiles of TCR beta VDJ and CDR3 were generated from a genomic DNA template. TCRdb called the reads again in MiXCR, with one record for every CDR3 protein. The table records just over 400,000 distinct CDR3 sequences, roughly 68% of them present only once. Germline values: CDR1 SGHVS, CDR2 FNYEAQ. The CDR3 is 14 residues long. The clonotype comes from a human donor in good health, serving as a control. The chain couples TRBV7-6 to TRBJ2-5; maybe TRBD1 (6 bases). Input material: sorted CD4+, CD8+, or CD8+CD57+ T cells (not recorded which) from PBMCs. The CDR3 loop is CASSLRRDIMTHCF. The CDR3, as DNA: TGTGCCAGCAGCTTAAGACGGGACATAATGACCCACTGTTTC.